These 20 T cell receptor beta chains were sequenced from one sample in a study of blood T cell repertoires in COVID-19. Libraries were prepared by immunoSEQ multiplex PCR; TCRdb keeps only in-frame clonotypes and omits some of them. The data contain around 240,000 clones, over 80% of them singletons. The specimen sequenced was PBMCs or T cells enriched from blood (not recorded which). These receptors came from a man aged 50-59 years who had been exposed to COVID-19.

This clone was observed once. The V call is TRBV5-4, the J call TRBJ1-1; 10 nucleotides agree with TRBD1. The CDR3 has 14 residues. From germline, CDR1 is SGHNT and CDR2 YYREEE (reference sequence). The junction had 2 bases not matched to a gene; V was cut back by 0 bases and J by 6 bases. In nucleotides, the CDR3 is TGTGCCAGCAGCTTGGAAGGACAGGGGGCTGAAGCTTTCTTT. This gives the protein CASSLEGQGAEAFF.

This CDR3 reads CADIRDIEAFF. The DNA of the CDR3 is TGTGCCGACATCCGGGACATTGAAGCTTTCTTT. The chain couples TRBV30 to TRBJ1-1, with D possibly matching TRBD1 (6 bases). Germline values: CDR1 GTSNPN, CDR2 SVGIG (reference sequence). The germline V and J ends were trimmed by 8 bases and 7 bases, with 14 bases remaining between them. This CDR3 is built from 11 residues.

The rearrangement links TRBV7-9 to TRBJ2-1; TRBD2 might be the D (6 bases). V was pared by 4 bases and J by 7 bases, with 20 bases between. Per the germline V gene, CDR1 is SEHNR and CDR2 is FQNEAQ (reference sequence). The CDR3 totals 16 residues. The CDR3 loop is CASSSRAGGNQNEQFF. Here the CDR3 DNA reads TGTGCCAGCAGCTCCCGAGCTGGCGGGAACCAGAATGAGCAGTTCTTC.

CDR3 protein: CASRTGYGYTF. The CDR3 DNA follows: TGTGCCAGCAGGACAGGATATGGCTACACCTTC. This chain links TRBV6-5 with TRBJ1-2, with a tentative D call TRBD1 (6 bases). Germline CDR1 reads MNHEY; CDR2 reads SVGAGI. The CDR3 runs 11 residues. V was pared by 6 bases and J by 5 bases, with 7 bases between.

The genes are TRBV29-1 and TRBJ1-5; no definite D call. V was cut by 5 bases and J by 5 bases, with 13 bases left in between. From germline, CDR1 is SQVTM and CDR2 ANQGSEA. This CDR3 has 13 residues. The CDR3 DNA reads TGCAGCGTTAGGGCCCGCGGGGATCAGCCCCAGCATTTT. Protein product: CSVRARGDQPQHF.

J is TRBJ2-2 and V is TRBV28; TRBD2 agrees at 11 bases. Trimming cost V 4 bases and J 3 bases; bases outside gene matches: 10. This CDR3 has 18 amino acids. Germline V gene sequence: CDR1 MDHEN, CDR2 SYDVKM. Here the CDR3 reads CASSSIMTSGIDTGELFF. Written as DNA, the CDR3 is TGTGCCAGCAGTTCAATTATGACTAGCGGGATAGACACCGGGGAGCTGTTTTTT.

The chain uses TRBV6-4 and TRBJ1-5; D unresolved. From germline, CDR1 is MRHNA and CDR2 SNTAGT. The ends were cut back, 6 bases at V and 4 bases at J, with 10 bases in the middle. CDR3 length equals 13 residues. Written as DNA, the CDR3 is TGTGCCAGCAGCGCCGACAAGAATCAGCCCCAGCATTTT. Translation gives CASSADKNQPQHF.

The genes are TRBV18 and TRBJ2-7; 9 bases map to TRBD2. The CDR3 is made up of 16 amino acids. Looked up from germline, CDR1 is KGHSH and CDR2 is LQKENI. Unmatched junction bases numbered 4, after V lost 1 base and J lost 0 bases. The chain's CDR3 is CASSPRSGSTSYEQYV. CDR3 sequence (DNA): TGTGCCAGCTCACCACGTAGCGGGAGTACCTCCTACGAGCAGTACGTC.

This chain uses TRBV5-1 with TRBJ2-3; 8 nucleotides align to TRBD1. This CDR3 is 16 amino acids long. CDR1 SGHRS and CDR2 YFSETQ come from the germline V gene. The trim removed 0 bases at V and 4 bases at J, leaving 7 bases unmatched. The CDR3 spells CASSLAGRGLADTQYF. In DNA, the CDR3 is TGCGCCAGCAGCTTGGCAGGCAGGGGGCTAGCAGATACGCAGTATTTT.

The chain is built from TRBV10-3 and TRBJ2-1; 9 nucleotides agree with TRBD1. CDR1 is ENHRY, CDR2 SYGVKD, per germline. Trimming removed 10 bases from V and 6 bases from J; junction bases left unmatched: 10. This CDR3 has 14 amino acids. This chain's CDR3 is CATVPDRGGNEQFF. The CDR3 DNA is TGTGCCACCGTACCGGACAGGGGTGGCAATGAGCAGTTCTTC.

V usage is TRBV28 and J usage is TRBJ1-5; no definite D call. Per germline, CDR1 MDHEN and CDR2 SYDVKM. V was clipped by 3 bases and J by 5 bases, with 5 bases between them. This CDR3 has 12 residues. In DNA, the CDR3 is TGTGCCAGCAGTTTCTCAGATCAGCCCCAGCATTTT. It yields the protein CASSFSDQPQHF.

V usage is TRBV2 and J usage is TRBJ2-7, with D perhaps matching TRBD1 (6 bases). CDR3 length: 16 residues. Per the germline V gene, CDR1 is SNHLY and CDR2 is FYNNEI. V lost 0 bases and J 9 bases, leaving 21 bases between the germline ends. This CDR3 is CASSEALREGEKAQYV. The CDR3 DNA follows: TGTGCCAGCAGTGAAGCGCTTCGTGAGGGGGAAAAGGCGCAGTACGTC.

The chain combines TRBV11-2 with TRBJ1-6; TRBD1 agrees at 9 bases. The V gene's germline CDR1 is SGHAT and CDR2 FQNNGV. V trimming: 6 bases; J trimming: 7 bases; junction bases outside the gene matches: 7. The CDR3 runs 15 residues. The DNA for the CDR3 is TGTGCCAGCAGGCCCCGGGACAGGGACAATTCACCCCTCCACTTT. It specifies CASRPRDRDNSPLHF.

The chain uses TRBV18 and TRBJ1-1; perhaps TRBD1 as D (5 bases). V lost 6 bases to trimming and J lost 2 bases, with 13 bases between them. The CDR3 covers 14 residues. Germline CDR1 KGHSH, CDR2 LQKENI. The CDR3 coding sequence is TGTGCCAGCTCCAACCAGGGATTTAACACTGAAGCTTTCTTT. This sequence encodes CASSNQGFNTEAFF.

The CDR3 spells CASTDQGYGYTF. DNA of the CDR3: TGTGCCAGCACCGACCAGGGGTATGGCTACACCTTC. The J gene is TRBJ1-2, the V gene TRBV7-2; TRBD1 might be the D (6 bases). The V end was cut by 7 bases, the J end by 5 bases, with 11 bases between. This CDR3 is 12 amino acids long. Germline-derived CDR1 and CDR2 are SGHTA and FQGNSA.

The CDR3 protein is CASSLRLAGEEDTQYF. In DNA form, the CDR3 reads TGTGCCAGCTCACTTCGACTAGCGGGGGAGGAAGATACGCAGTATTTT. The rearrangement uses TRBV18 and TRBJ2-3; TRBD2 aligns across 12 bases. Per germline, CDR1 KGHSH and CDR2 LQKENI. With 4 bases clipped from V and 5 bases from J, the junction kept 7 bases outside the gene matches. The CDR3 is made up of 16 amino acids.

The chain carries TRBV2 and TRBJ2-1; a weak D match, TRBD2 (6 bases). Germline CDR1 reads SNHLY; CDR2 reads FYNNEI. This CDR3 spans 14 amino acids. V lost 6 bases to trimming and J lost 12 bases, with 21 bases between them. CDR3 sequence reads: CASSQLMGGEGQFF. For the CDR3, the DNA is TGTGCCAGCAGCCAACTGATGGGAGGCGAGGGGCAGTTCTTC.

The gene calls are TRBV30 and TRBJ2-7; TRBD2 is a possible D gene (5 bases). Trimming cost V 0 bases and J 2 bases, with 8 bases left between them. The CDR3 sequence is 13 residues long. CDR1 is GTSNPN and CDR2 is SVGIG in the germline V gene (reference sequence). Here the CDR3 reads CAWSVGVAYEQYF. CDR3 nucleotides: TGTGCCTGGAGTGTCGGGGTTGCCTACGAGCAGTACTTC. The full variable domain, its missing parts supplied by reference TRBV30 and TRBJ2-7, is SQTIHQWPATLVQPVGSPLSLECTVEGTSNPNLYWYRQAAGRGLQLLFYSVGIGQISSEVPQNLSASRPQDRQFILSSKKLLLSDSGFYLCAWSVGVAYEQYFGPGTRLTVT.

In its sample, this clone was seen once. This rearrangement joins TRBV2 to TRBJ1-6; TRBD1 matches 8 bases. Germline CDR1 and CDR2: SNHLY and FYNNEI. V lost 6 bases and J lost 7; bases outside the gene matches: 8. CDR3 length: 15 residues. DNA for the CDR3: TGTGCCAGCAGAGAAAGACAGGGGAGGAATTCACCCCTCCACTTT. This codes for CASRERQGRNSPLHF.

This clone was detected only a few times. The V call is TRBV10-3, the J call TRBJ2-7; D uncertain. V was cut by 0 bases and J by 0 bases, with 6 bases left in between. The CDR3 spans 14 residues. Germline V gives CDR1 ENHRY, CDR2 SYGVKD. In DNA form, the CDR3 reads TGTGCCATCAGTGAGTCGGGCAGCTCCTACGAGCAGTACTTC. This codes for CAISESGSSYEQYF.